What follows is one TCR beta chain and its context. Some clones are missing from TCRdb's copy, which holds only in-frame ones; the method was immunoSEQ multiplex PCR. The repertoire includes about 56,000 clones, 75% to 90% of them detected once, and approximately 1.7% sits in the top ten. The source of the sample is a study of T cell changes during pregnancy in multiple sclerosis. This CDR3 is built from 15 residues. Germline V gives CDR1 SGDLS, CDR2 YYNGEE. V gave up 1 base and J gave up 5 bases, with 10 bases separating them. This sequence joins TRBV9 and TRBJ1-6, with D perhaps TRBD1 (6 bases). The clonotype comes from a female donor with multiple sclerosis, enrolled in a pregnancy study. The source was peripheral blood, collected after pregnancy. The CDR3 reads CASSVSRGDNSPLHF. The DNA of the CDR3 is TGTGCCAGCAGCGTAAGCAGGGGCGATAATTCACCCCTCCACTTT.